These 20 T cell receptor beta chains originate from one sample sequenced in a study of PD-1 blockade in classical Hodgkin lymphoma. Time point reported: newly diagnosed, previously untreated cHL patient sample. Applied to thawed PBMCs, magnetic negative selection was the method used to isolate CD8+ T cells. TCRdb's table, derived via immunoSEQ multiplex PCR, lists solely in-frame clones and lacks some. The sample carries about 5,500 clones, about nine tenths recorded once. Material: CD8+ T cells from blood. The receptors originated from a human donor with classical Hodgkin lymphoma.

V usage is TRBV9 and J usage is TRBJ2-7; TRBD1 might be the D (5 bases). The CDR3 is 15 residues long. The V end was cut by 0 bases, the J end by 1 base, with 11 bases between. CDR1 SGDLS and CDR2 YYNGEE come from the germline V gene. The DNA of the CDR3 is TGTGCCAGCAGCGTAGGGGGTCAGGGTTCCTACGAGCAGTACTTC. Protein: CASSVGGQGSYEQYF.

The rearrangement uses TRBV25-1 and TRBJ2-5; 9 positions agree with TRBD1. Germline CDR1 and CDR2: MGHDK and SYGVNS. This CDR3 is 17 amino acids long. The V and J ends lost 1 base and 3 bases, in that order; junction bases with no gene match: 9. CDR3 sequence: CASSELGDRGTKETQYF. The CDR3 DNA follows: TGTGCCAGCAGTGAATTAGGAGACAGGGGGACAAAAGAGACCCAGTACTTC.

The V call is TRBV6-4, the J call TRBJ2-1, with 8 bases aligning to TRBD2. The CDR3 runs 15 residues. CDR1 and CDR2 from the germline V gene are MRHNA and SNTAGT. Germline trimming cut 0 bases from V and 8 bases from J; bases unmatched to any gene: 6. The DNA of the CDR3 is TGTGCCAGCAGTGACTCGACGGGAGGGCCGGATGAGCAGTTCTTC. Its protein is CASSDSTGGPDEQFF.

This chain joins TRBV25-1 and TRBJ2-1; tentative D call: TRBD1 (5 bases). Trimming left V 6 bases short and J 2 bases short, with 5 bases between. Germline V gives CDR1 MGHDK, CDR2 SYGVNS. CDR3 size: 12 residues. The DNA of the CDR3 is TGTGCCAGCAGGGACACCTACAATGAGCAGTTCTTC. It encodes CASRDTYNEQFF.

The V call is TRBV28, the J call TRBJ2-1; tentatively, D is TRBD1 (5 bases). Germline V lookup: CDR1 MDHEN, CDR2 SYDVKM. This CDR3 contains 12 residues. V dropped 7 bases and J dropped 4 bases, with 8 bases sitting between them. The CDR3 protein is CASTRGYNEQFF. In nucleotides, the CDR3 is TGTGCCAGCACAAGGGGATACAATGAGCAGTTCTTC.

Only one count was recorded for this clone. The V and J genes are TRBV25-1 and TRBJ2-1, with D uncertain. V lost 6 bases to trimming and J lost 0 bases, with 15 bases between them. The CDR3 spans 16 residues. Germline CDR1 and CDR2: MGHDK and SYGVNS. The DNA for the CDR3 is TGTGCCAGCAGCAAAAAGGGTGAGGACTCCTACAATGAGCAGTTCTTC. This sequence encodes CASSKKGEDSYNEQFF.

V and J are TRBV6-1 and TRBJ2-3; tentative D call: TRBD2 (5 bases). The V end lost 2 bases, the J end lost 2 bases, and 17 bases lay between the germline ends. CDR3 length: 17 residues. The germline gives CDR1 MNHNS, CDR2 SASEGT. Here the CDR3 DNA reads TGTGCCAGCAGTGAATCCCGAAGTTCGGGATCCACAGATACGCAGTATTTT. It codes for CASSESRSSGSTDTQYF.

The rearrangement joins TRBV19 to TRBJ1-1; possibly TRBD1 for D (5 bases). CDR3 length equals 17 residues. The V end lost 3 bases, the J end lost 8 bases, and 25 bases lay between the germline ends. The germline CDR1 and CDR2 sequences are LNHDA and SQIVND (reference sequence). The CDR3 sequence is CASSIYTDPTATGEAFF. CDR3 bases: TGTGCCAGTAGTATTTACACGGACCCGACAGCGACCGGGGAAGCTTTCTTT.

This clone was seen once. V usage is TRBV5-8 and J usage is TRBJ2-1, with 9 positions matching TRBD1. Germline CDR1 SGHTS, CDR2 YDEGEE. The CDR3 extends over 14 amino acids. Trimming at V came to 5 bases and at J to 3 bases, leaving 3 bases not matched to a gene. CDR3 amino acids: CASRDRGYYNEQFF. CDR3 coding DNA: TGTGCCAGCAGAGACAGGGGGTACTACAATGAGCAGTTCTTC.

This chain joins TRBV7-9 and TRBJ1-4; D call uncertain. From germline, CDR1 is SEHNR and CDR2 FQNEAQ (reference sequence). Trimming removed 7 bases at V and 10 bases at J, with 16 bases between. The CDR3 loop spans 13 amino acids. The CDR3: CASTNLAEGKLFF. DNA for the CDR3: TGTGCCAGCACGAACCTCGCGGAAGGAAAACTGTTTTTT. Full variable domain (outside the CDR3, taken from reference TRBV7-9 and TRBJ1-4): DTGVSQNPRHKITKRGQNVTFRCDPISEHNRLYWYRQTLGQGPEFLTYFQNEAQLEKSRLLSDRFSAERPKGSFSTLEIQRTEQGDSAMYLCASTNLAEGKLFFGSGTQLSVL.

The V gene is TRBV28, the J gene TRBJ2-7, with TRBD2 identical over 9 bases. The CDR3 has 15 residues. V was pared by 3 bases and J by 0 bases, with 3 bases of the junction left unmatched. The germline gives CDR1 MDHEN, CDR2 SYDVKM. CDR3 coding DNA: TGTGCCAGCAGTTTTCCAGCGGGAGGCTCCTACGAGCAGTACTTC. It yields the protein CASSFPAGGSYEQYF.

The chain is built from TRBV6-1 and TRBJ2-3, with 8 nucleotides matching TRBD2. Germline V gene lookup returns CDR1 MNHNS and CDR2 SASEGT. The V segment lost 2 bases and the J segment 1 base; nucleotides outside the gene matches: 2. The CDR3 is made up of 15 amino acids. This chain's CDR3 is CASSELLAGTDTQYF. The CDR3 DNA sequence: TGTGCCAGCAGTGAACTACTAGCGGGCACAGATACGCAGTATTTT.

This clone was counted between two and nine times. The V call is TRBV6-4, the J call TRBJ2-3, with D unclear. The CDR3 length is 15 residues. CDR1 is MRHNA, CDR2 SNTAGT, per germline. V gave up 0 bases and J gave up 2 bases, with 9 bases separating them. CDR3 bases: TGTGCCAGCAGTGACTCCGCGGAATCCACAGATACGCAGTATTTT. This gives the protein CASSDSAESTDTQYF.

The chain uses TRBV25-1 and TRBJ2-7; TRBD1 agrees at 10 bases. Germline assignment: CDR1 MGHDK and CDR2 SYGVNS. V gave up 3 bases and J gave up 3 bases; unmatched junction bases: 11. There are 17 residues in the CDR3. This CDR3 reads CASSDPGSGTGVYEQYF. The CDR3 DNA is TGTGCCAGCAGTGACCCGGGGTCCGGGACAGGGGTCTACGAGCAGTACTTC.

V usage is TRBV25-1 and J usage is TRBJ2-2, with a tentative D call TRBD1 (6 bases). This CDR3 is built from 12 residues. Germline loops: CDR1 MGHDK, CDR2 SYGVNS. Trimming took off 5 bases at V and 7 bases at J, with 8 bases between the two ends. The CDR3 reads CASSSRGGELFF. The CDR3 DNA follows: TGTGCCAGCAGTTCCAGGGGCGGGGAGCTGTTTTTT.

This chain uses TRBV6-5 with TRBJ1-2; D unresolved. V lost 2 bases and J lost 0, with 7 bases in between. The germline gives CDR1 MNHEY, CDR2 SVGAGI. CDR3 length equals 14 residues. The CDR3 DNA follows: TGTGCCAGCAGTTACCGCACAGCTAACTATGGCTACACCTTC. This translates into CASSYRTANYGYTF.

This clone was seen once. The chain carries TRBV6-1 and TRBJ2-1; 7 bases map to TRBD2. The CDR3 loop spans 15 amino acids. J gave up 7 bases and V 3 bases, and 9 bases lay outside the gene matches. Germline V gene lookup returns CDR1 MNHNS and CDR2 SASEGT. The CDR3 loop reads CASSEGPDGGNEQFF. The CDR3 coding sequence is TGTGCCAGCAGTGAGGGTCCCGACGGGGGGAATGAGCAGTTCTTC.

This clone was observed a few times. Here the CDR3 reads CASSLSTGLNTEAFF. For the CDR3, the DNA is TGTGCCAGCAGTTTATCCACAGGGCTGAACACTGAAGCTTTCTTT. The chain is built from TRBV27 and TRBJ1-1; TRBD1 might be the D (6 bases). CDR1 is MNHEY, CDR2 SMNVEV, per germline (reference sequence). V lost 0 bases to trimming and J lost 0 bases, with 8 bases between them. The CDR3 runs to 15 residues.

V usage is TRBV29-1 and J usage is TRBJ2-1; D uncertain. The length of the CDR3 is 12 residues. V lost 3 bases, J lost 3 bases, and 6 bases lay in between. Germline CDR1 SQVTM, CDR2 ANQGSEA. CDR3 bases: TGCAGCGTTGAGGGCAACTACAATGAGCAGTTCTTC. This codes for CSVEGNYNEQFF.

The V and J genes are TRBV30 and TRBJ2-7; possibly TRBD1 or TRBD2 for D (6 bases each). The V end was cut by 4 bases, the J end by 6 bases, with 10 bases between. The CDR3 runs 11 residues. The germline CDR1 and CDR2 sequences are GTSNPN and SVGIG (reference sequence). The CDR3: CAWTEGGEQYF. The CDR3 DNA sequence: TGTGCCTGGACCGAGGGGGGCGAGCAGTACTTC.